What follows are 9 T cell receptor beta chains derived from one specimen sequenced in a study of cytomegalovirus exposure and HLA in healthy donors. It was with 60 Vbeta and 13 Jbeta primers that the PCR ran. This table comes from immunoSEQ multiplex PCR, and its TCRdb copy is limited to in-frame clones, with some not included. This sample has 95,000 to 100,000 clones, with roughly three quarters found just once. Sample: PBMCs. Every receptor here comes from a woman aged 60-75 years in good health and CMV-seronegative.

This chain connects TRBV5-1 to TRBJ2-2, with D perhaps matching TRBD1 (5 bases). The CDR3 extends over 11 amino acids. Germline V lookup: CDR1 SGHRS, CDR2 YFSETQ. V lost 7 bases, J lost 6 bases, and 7 bases lay in between. The CDR3 bases are TGCGCCAGCGGGGCCTCCGGGGAGCTGTTTTTT. This encodes CASGASGELFF.

The chain employs TRBV7-2 and TRBJ2-3; TRBD2 matches 9 bases. Germline trimming cut 5 bases from V and 5 bases from J; bases unmatched to any gene: 11. The CDR3 sequence is 16 residues long. Germline loops: CDR1 SGHTA, CDR2 FQGNSA. This CDR3 reads CASSRASGKGGDTQYF. Written as DNA, the CDR3 is TGTGCCAGCAGCAGGGCTAGCGGGAAAGGCGGAGATACGCAGTATTTT.

The chain employs TRBV7-9 and TRBJ2-1, with 9 positions matching TRBD1. V dropped 11 bases and J dropped 4; count of bases not matched to a gene: 9. The CDR3 extends over 14 amino acids. Germline V CDR1 and CDR2: SEHNR, FQNEAQ (reference sequence). This chain's CDR3 is CAASGTGPYNEQFF. The CDR3 bases are TGTGCCGCCTCCGGGACAGGGCCTTACAATGAGCAGTTCTTC.

V gene TRBV10-2 combines with J gene TRBJ2-2; D unclear. CDR3 length: 14 residues. V lost 8 bases and J lost 2, with 12 bases in between. Looked up from germline, CDR1 is WSHSY and CDR2 is SAAADI. In DNA, the CDR3 is TGCGCCAGCTTCCCCAGATCCAACACCGGGGAGCTGTTTTTT. Translation: CASFPRSNTGELFF.

The chain has TRBV10-3 and TRBJ1-1, with a possible D match to TRBD1 (5 bases). Germline V gene sequence: CDR1 ENHRY, CDR2 SYGVKD. Trimming took off 3 bases at V and 0 bases at J, with 8 bases between the two ends. The CDR3 is 14 amino acids. CDR3 residues: CAISEGDLNTEAFF. In DNA form, the CDR3 reads TGTGCCATCAGTGAAGGGGATTTGAACACTGAAGCTTTCTTT.

The chain links TRBV30 to TRBJ2-1; 10 positions match TRBD2. V lost 2 bases, J lost 11 bases, and 3 bases stayed unmatched. CDR1 GTSNPN and CDR2 SVGIG come from the germline V gene (reference sequence). The CDR3 is 12 residues long. The CDR3 here is CAWSPTSGKQFF. The CDR3 coding sequence is TGTGCCTGGAGTCCAACTAGCGGGAAGCAGTTCTTC.

CDR3 amino acids: CASSDRTGDEKLFF. The CDR3 bases are TGCGCCAGCAGCGACAGGACAGGGGATGAAAAACTGTTTTTT. The chain employs TRBV5-1 and TRBJ1-4; 9 bases fit TRBD1. CDR1 SGHRS and CDR2 YFSETQ come from the germline V gene. With 4 bases clipped from V and 6 bases from J, the junction kept 4 bases outside the gene matches. The CDR3 loop spans 14 amino acids.

This sequence joins TRBV2 and TRBJ1-5; the match to TRBD1 covers 7 bases. The length of the CDR3 is 14 residues. V shed 4 bases, J shed 6 bases, and the junction held 6 bases outside the gene matches. Germline CDR1 reads SNHLY; CDR2 reads FYNNEI. CDR3 sequence reads: CASSGTGLIQPQHF. DNA of the CDR3: TGTGCCAGCAGTGGGACAGGACTGATTCAGCCCCAGCATTTT.

Only a few counts were recorded for this clone. The chain employs TRBV6-5 and TRBJ2-3, with a possible D match to TRBD2 (6 bases). The CDR3 totals 16 residues. Trimming shortened V by 0 bases and J by 4 bases, and 14 bases separated the two germline ends. CDR1 is MNHEY and CDR2 is SVGAGI in the germline V gene. CDR3 region: CASSYSLAEGADTQYF. The DNA for the CDR3 is TGTGCCAGCAGTTACTCGTTGGCGGAGGGAGCAGATACGCAGTATTTT.